Here is one TCR beta chain with its context. At the DNA level, this CDR3 is encoded by other sequences in the same sample as well. The CDR3 runs to 12 residues. Germline CDR1 is GTSNPN and CDR2 is SVGIG (reference sequence). V lost 3 bases and J lost 3, with 9 bases in between. Samples underwent the assay at deep level. Clones were sequenced by immunoSEQ multiplex PCR, and TCRdb holds only the in-frame ones, with some missing. The repertoire holds 2 million to 3 million clones, with 93% as singletons. These data belong to a study of shared clonotypes between healthy human individuals. Only Caucasian adults living in Nashville, Tennessee made up the donor group.

The TCR originated in a man aged 18 to 29 in good health. Some clones in this sample may be carry-over from other donors' samples. The specimen sequenced was naive CD4+ T cells from PBMCs. The subset denotes: CD45RA+ positively selected. The chain is built from TRBV30 and TRBJ2-7; D is perhaps TRBD1 (5 bases). The CDR3: CAWSRDSYEQYF. The CDR3 coding sequence is TGTGCCTGGAGCCGTGACAGCTACGAGCAGTACTTC.